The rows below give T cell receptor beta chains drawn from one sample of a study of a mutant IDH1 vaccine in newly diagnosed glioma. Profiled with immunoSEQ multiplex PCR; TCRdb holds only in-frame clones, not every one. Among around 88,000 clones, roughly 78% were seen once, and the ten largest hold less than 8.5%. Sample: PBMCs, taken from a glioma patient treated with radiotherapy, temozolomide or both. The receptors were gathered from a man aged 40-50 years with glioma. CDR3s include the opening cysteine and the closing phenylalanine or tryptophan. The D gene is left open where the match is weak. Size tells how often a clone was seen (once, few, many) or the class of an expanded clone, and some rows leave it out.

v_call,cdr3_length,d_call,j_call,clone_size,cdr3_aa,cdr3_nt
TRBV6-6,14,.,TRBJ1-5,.,CASLDTYSNQPQHF,TGTGCCAGCTTAGATACCTATAGCAATCAGCCCCAGCATTTT
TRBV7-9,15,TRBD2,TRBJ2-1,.,CASSLRGGSKNEQFF,TGTGCCAGCAGCTTACGGGGGGGATCTAAAAATGAGCAGTTCTTC
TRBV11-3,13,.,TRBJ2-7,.,CASSAGRTYEQYF,TGTGCCAGCAGCGCGGGACGGACCTACGAGCAGTACTTC
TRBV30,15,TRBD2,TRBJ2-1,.,CAWSVILAGYNEQFF,TGTGCCTGGAGTGTAATACTAGCGGGGTACAATGAGCAGTTCTTC
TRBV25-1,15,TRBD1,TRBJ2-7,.,CASSDSRQGAYEQYF,TGTGCCAGCAGTGACTCCCGACAGGGGGCTTACGAGCAGTACTTC
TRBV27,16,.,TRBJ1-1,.,CASRVPDRPGGPQAFF,TGTGCCAGCAGGGTCCCGGATCGGCCCGGGGGGCCGCAAGCTTTCTTT
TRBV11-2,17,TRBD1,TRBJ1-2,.,CASSLIGLTGSNYGYTF,TGTGCCAGCAGCTTAATAGGTTTGACAGGGTCGAACTATGGCTACACCTTC
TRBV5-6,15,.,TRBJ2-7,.,CASSTWRVSPYEQYF,TGTGCCAGCAGCACATGGCGGGTGTCTCCCTACGAGCAGTACTTC
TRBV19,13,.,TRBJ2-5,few,CASSIEGRETQYF,TGTGCCAGTAGTATCGAGGGGCGGGAGACCCAGTACTTC
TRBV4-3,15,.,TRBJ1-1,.,CASSQEGRENTEAFF,TGCGCCAGCAGCCAAGAGGGCAGGGAGAACACTGAAGCTTTCTTT
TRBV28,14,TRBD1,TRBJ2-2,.,CASSLQGASGELFF,TGTGCCAGCAGTTTACAGGGGGCGTCCGGGGAGCTGTTTTTT
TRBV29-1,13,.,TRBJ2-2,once,CSVGFVTTGELFF,TGCAGCGTGGGGTTCGTGACTACCGGGGAGCTGTTTTTT
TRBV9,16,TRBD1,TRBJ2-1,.,CASTPLRGTAYNEQFF,TGTGCCAGCACCCCTCTTCGTGGGACAGCCTACAATGAGCAGTTCTTC
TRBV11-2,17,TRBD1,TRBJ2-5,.,CASSLRGTGGAFETQYF,TGTGCCAGCAGCTTACGGGGGACAGGGGGCGCGTTTGAGACCCAGTACTTC
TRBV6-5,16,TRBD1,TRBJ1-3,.,CASSLTSGTAGNTIYF,TGTGCCAGCAGTTTAACTTCCGGGACAGCGGGAAACACCATATATTTT
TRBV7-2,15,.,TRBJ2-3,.,CASSLGGVRADTQYF,TGTGCCAGCAGCTTAGGAGGGGTTAGAGCAGATACGCAGTATTTT
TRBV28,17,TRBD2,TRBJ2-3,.,CASSFFWREVRTDTQYF,TGTGCCAGCAGTTTCTTTTGGCGGGAGGTGAGGACAGATACGCAGTATTTT
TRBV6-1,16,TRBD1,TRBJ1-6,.,CASSEAPPGGNSPLHF,TGTGCCAGCAGTGAAGCCCCCCCAGGGGGTAATTCACCCCTCCACTTT
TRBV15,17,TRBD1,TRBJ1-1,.,CATSREGTGGLRTEAFF,TGTGCCACCAGCAGAGAAGGGACAGGGGGCCTAAGGACTGAAGCTTTCTTT
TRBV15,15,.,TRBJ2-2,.,CATSRSGGSTGELFF,TGTGCCACCAGCAGGTCGGGGGGCAGCACCGGGGAGCTGTTTTTT
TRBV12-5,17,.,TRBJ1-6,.,CASGLVLGRGVNSPLHF,TGTGCTAGTGGTTTGGTACTCGGCAGGGGAGTAAATTCACCCCTCCACTTT
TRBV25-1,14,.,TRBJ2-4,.,CASSKEGAKNIQYF,TGTGCCAGCAGTAAAGAGGGTGCCAAAAACATTCAGTACTTC
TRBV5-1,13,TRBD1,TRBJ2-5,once,CASKGQFQETQYF,TGCGCCAGTAAGGGACAGTTCCAAGAGACCCAGTACTTC
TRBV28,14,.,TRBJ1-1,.,CASSLEQAGIEAFF,TGTGCCAGCAGTTTAGAACAGGCGGGAATTGAAGCTTTCTTT
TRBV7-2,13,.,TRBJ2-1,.,CASSLAVGGEQFF,TGTGCCAGCAGCTTAGCGGTCGGGGGAGAGCAGTTCTTC
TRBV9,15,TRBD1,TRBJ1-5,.,CASSPGQPNNQPQHF,TGTGCCAGCAGCCCGGGACAGCCAAACAATCAGCCCCAGCATTTT
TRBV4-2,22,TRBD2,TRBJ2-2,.,CASSQALGLAGPLGVPTGELFF,TGTGCCAGCAGCCAAGCTCTCGGGCTAGCGGGACCATTAGGGGTCCCGACCGGGGAGCTGTTTTTT
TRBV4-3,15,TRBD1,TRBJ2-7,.,CASSHRQGSPYEQYF,TGCGCCAGCAGCCACCGACAGGGATCGCCCTACGAGCAGTACTTC
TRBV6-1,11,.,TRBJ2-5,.,CALGLVETQYF,TGTGCCTTAGGGCTAGTTGAGACCCAGTACTTC
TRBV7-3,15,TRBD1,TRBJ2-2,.,CASSPGTGSTGELFF,TGTGCCAGCAGCCCAGGGACAGGATCCACCGGGGAGCTGTTTTTT
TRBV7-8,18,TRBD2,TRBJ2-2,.,CASSPLTKTSGRTGELFF,TGTGCCAGCAGCCCCCTAACCAAGACTAGCGGGAGAACCGGGGAGCTGTTTTTT
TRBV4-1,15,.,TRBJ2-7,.,CASSQDVWQGDEQYF,TGCGCCAGCAGCCAAGATGTGTGGCAGGGAGACGAGCAGTACTTC
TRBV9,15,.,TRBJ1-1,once,CASSVRPDSGTEAFF,TGTGCCAGCAGCGTCCGACCCGATAGTGGCACTGAAGCTTTCTTT
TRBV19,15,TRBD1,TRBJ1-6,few,CASRPTTGWQSPLHF,TGTGCCAGTAGGCCGACGACAGGGTGGCAATCACCCCTCCACTTT
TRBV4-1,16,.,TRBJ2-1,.,CASSLELAALYNEQFF,TGCGCCAGCAGCCTCGAGTTAGCGGCTCTGTACAATGAGCAGTTCTTC
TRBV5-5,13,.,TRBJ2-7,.,CASSLAAPYEQYF,TGTGCCAGCAGCTTGGCTGCCCCCTACGAGCAGTACTTC
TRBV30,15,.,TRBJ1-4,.,CAWSASDRGNEKLFF,TGTGCCTGGAGCGCCTCTGACCGGGGAAATGAAAAACTGTTTTTT
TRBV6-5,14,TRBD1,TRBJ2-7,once,CASRTPGQGYEQYF,TGTGCCAGCAGAACGCCGGGACAGGGTTATGAGCAGTACTTC
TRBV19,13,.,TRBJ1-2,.,CASSRDGNYGYTF,TGTGCCAGTAGTCGGGACGGTAACTATGGCTACACCTTC
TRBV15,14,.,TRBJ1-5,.,CATSIRDDDQPQHF,TGTGCCACCAGCATTAGGGACGACGATCAGCCCCAGCATTTT
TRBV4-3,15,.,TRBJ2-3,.,CASSPDTLSTDTQYF,TGCGCCAGCTCCCCCGACACCTTGAGCACAGATACGCAGTATTTT
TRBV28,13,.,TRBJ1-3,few,CASSVVEGYTIYF,TGTGCCAGCAGTGTCGTAGAGGGATACACCATATATTTT
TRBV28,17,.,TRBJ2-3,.,CASSLTTGGRSTDTQYF,TGTGCCAGCTCCTTAACCACCGGAGGAAGAAGCACAGATACGCAGTATTTT
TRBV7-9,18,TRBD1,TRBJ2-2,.,CASSPGQVGDPNTGELFF,TGTGCCAGCAGCCCCGGACAGGTTGGAGATCCGAACACCGGGGAGCTGTTTTTT
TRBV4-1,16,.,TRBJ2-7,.,CASSQIDRDSSYEQYF,TGCGCCAGCAGCCAAATAGACCGGGATTCCTCCTACGAGCAGTACTTC
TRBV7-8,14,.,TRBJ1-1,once,CASSLEGGDTEAFF,TGTGCCAGCAGCTTAGAGGGTGGGGACACTGAAGCTTTCTTT
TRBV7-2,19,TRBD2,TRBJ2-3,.,CASSPLGRASGRSTDTQYF,TGTGCCAGCAGTCCCCTTGGGAGGGCTAGCGGGAGGAGCACAGATACGCAGTATTTT
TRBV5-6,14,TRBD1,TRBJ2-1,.,CASSFGTVGHEQFF,TGTGCCAGCAGCTTCGGGACAGTGGGACATGAGCAGTTCTTC
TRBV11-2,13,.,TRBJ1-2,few,CASSLGQGGGYTF,TGTGCCAGCAGCTTGGGTCAGGGAGGCGGCTACACCTTC
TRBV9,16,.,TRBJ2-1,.,CASSVVGSWGNNEQFF,TGTGCCAGCAGCGTAGTGGGTAGCTGGGGGAACAATGAGCAGTTCTTC
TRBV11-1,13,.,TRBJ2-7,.,CASSLGGGYEQYF,TGTGCCAGCAGCCTAGGGGGAGGCTACGAGCAGTACTTC
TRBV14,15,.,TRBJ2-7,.,CASSQSNGRSYEQYF,TGTGCCAGCAGCCAATCTAACGGAAGATCCTACGAGCAGTACTTC
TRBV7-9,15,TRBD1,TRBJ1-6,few,CASSSDRGPWSPLHF,TGTGCCAGCAGCTCTGACAGGGGGCCGTGGTCACCCCTCCACTTT
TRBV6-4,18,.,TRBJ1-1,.,CASSDSEVGAVGITEAFF,TGTGCCAGCAGTGACTCGGAGGTCGGGGCAGTTGGGATCACTGAAGCTTTCTTT